This T cell receptor beta chain stems from a study of blood T cell repertoires in COVID-19. On the study more broadly: PBMCs, B-cell-depleted T cells, or T cells were the source of the cDNA or gDNA that made up the material.

The Seattle site enrolled patients during active infection and followed them longitudinally. Original processing methods: Estimation of nucleated cell counts was performed using reference gene primer amplification. Produced via immunoSEQ multiplex PCR; TCRdb's table is partial and in-frame only. The D gene and trimming were derived from the DNA, and the V and J assignments and clone size from that table. The table records hundreds of thousands of clones, roughly 88% of them present only once. Trimming took off 1 base at V and 0 bases at J, with 18 bases between the two ends. CDR3 size: 18 residues. CDR1 and CDR2 from the germline V gene are SGHAT and FQNNGV.

The source is a woman under 40 with COVID-19, enrolled during active disease. The V gene is TRBV11-2, the J gene TRBJ1-1, with a tentative D call TRBD1 (5 bases). Input material: peripheral blood. Here the CDR3 reads CASSLGGSQYQLNTEAFF. In DNA, the CDR3 is TGTGCCAGCAGCTTAGGGGGCAGCCAGTACCAGTTGAACACTGAAGCTTTCTTT.